A single TCR beta chain is shown here with its context. No antigen is known for it. Template switching (which added a universal primer site) was used, and cDNA carried unique molecular identifiers. In TCRdb, the 5' RACE reads were re-called with MiXCR into one record per CDR3 protein. This sample has under 1 million distinct CDR3 sequences; roughly 12% occur once, and the top ten carry about 1.6%. Only healthy Caucasians were included as donors. The source of the sample is a study of identical twins. Study results and caveats: Out-of-frame beta sequences exhibited a weaker degree of excess twin sharing.

V was shortened by 3 bases and J by 2 bases, with 20 bases between the two germline ends. The germline gives CDR1 MDHEN, CDR2 SYDVKM. This CDR3 has 17 residues. These same data were also listed under a study on yellow fever vaccine responses in identical twins.

The chain links TRBV28 to TRBJ2-7; unclear D gene. Sequencing used PBMCs. This sequence was found in a woman younger than 35 in good health. The CDR3 protein is CASSLSAAGIQPYEQYF. CDR3 DNA sequence: TGTGCCAGCAGTTTGAGTGCCGCTGGGATTCAACCCTACGAGCAGTACTTC.